This TCR beta chain comes out of a study of T-cell reconstitution after alpha-beta-depleted transplantation in children. A library of TCRbeta sequences, prepared with unique molecular identifiers, was generated. TCRdb itself ran the PCR reads through MiXCR, one entry per CDR3 protein. The sample lists 300,000 to 350,000 distinct CDR3 sequences, roughly 17% occurring once. As regards this clonotype: Its antigen is not known.

The study, taken as a whole, reports: Day-60 TCRbeta diversity that was high in some patients was derived from surviving recipient T cells and thymic progenitors. Reported findings indicate that, about two months after transplant, alpha-beta T cells came from several hundred expanded clones, which were derived from non-depleted graft cells. Once a year had passed after transplant, T-cell counts and diversity came mostly from newly produced T cells.

After removal of 0 bases from V and 15 bases from J, the junction contained 9 bases not matched to a gene. This CDR3 has 13 amino acids. In germline, CDR1 is SGHKS, CDR2 YYEKEE (reference sequence). The starting material was PBMCs, mostly from graft donor cells, obtained 360 days after TCRalphabeta/CD19-depleted stem cell transplant. The chain joins TRBV5-5 to TRBJ2-4; TRBD1 matches at 7 bases. This receptor was obtained from a male patient between 2 and 10 years old who had a stem cell transplant for acute lymphoblastic leukemia, so the T cells may come from the graft donor. In DNA, the CDR3 is TGTGCCAGCAGCTTGGCCGTAGGGGGCGCAAGGTACTTC. It specifies CASSLAVGGARYF. The full variable domain, its missing parts supplied by reference TRBV5-5 and TRBJ2-4, is DAGVTQSPTHLIKTRGQQVTLRCSPISGHKSVSWYQQVLGQGPQFIFQYYEKEERGRGNFPDRFSARQFPNYSSELNVNALLLGDSALYLCASSLAVGGARYFGAGTRLSVL.